This entry lists 11 T cell receptor beta chains sequenced from one sample in a study of radiotherapy plus CTLA-4 blockade in lung cancer. Libraries were prepared by immunoSEQ multiplex PCR; TCRdb keeps only in-frame clonotypes and omits some of them. The sample shows around 72,000 clones, around 82% of them seen only once. The sequences come from peripheral blood, collected from a patient treated with radiotherapy plus ipilimumab. The receptors were gathered from a human donor with non-small cell lung cancer who had a complete response to radiotherapy plus ipilimumab.

The genes are TRBV25-1 and TRBJ2-2; D unclear. Germline V CDR1 and CDR2: MGHDK, SYGVNS. CDR3 length: 13 amino acids. The V gene lost 2 bases and the J gene lost 4 bases, with 5 bases spanning the gap. CDR3 loop: CASSEAGTGELFF. The CDR3 coding sequence is TGTGCCAGCAGTGAAGCTGGCACCGGGGAGCTGTTTTTT.

V and J are TRBV7-2 and TRBJ1-6; D ambiguous. CDR1 is SGHTA, CDR2 FQGNSA, per germline. CDR3 length: 13 amino acids. V lost 1 base and J 10 bases, leaving 8 bases between the germline ends. In DNA form, the CDR3 reads TGTGCCAGCAGCTTAGATCTAAGGTCACCCCTCCACTTT. Translated: CASSLDLRSPLHF.

This clone was observed a handful of times. The rearrangement links TRBV7-2 to TRBJ1-1; 7 positions agree with TRBD1. CDR1 and CDR2 from the germline V gene are SGHTA and FQGNSA. Trimming took 2 bases from V and 4 from J; bases not matched to a gene: 4. This CDR3 spans 14 amino acids. DNA for the CDR3: TGTGCCAGCAGCTTAAAGACAGGGCTCACTGAAGCTTTCTTT. Protein product: CASSLKTGLTEAFF.

This sequence joins TRBV6-6 and TRBJ1-2; unclear D gene. Germline-derived CDR1 and CDR2 are MNHNY and SVGAGI (reference sequence). V lost 4 bases and J 6 bases, leaving 9 bases between the germline ends. The CDR3 has 12 amino acids. CDR3 sequence: CASSSPTDGYTF. CDR3 DNA sequence: TGTGCCAGCAGTTCCCCGACGGATGGCTACACCTTC.

V and J are TRBV2 and TRBJ1-3, with unresolved D. Trimming took off 7 bases at V and 0 bases at J, with 13 bases between the two ends. The CDR3 has 15 residues. Germline V CDR1 and CDR2: SNHLY, FYNNEI. CDR3 residues: CASTLAWGSGNTIYF. CDR3 DNA: TGTGCCAGCACTTTAGCCTGGGGCTCTGGAAACACCATATATTTT.

This chain uses TRBV9 with TRBJ1-2; TRBD1 matches at 9 bases. Trimming took 4 bases from V and 7 from J; bases not matched to a gene: 11. Germline CDR1 reads SGDLS; CDR2 reads YYNGEE. This CDR3 region has 15 residues. The CDR3 DNA follows: TGTGCCAGCAGCCTAAAACCGGGACAGGGACGTGGCTACACCTTC. Translating it yields CASSLKPGQGRGYTF.

The chain carries TRBV28 and TRBJ2-6, with D possibly being TRBD2 (5 bases). This CDR3 is 16 amino acids long. V was shortened by 6 bases and J by 0 bases, with 12 bases between the two germline ends. Germline lookup yields CDR1 MDHEN and CDR2 SYDVKM. CDR3 DNA sequence: TGTGCCAGCAGCCCCGGACTGTTCTCTGGGGCCAACGTCCTGACTTTC. Residues: CASSPGLFSGANVLTF.

The table lists this clone with a few counts. The chain couples TRBV7-8 to TRBJ2-7; no definite D call. Trimming stripped 1 base from V and 7 bases from J, with 11 bases between. This CDR3 contains 13 residues. CDR1 SGHVS and CDR2 FQNEAQ come from the germline V gene. CDR3 in amino acids: CASSLGVTGEQYV. DNA for the CDR3: TGTGCCAGCAGCTTAGGTGTAACTGGTGAGCAGTACGTC.

Only one count was recorded for this clone. The chain has TRBV11-3 and TRBJ2-2; D assignment may be TRBD1 or TRBD2 (5 bases each). Germline V gene data show CDR1 as SGHNT and CDR2 as YENEEA. The CDR3 contains 16 residues. Trimming took off 5 bases at V and 10 bases at J, with 23 bases between the two ends. The CDR3 bases are TGTGCCAGCAGCCCCCAGGCGGTGGCCGGGGCGAAGGAGCTGTTTTTT. Encoded protein: CASSPQAVAGAKELFF.

The chain carries TRBV5-1 and TRBJ2-3; D gene uncertain. The CDR3 loop spans 17 amino acids. V was clipped by 3 bases and J by 4 bases, with 21 bases between them. Germline loops: CDR1 SGHRS, CDR2 YFSETQ. CDR3 sequence: CASSSPAGDLQSDTQYF. CDR3 DNA: TGCGCCAGCAGCTCCCCGGCCGGCGACCTACAATCAGATACGCAGTATTTT.

The gene calls are TRBV5-1 and TRBJ2-7; D not certain. The germline CDR1 and CDR2 sequences are SGHRS and YFSETQ. V lost 6 bases to trimming and J lost 3 bases, with 19 bases between them. CDR3 length: 15 residues. The CDR3 DNA is TGCGCCAGCACCGATCCCGGCGGTGTGGACTACGAGCAGTACTTC. Its protein product is CASTDPGGVDYEQYF.